The 10 T cell receptor beta chains reported below all come from one sample, sequenced in a study of blood T cells in healthy people across ages. A second about 7 to 12 cycle PCR used barcoded and J-beta primers. TCRdb reanalysed the 5' RACE reads using MiXCR and keeps one entry per CDR3 protein. The sample yields hundreds of thousands of distinct CDR3 sequences, about three fifths seen once. The specimen sequenced was blood. The receptor set was obtained from a man younger than 40 in good health.

The rearrangement joins TRBV10-3 to TRBJ1-2, with D maybe TRBD1 (5 bases). CDR3 length: 14 amino acids. The ends were cut back, 7 bases at V and 3 bases at J, with 15 bases in the middle. CDR1 is ENHRY and CDR2 is SYGVKD in the germline V gene. In DNA form, the CDR3 reads TGTGCCATCACCCGTGGCCAGGGCGACTATGGCTACACCTTC. Its translation: CAITRGQGDYGYTF.

The chain is built from TRBV29-1 and TRBJ2-3; D is possibly TRBD1 or TRBD2 (5 bases each). The ends were cut back, 3 bases at V and 1 base at J, with 8 bases in the middle. This CDR3 contains 13 residues. In germline, CDR1 is SQVTM, CDR2 ANQGSEA. As DNA, the CDR3 is TGCAGCGTTGAGAGGGGACGCACAGATACGCAGTATTTT. The encoded protein is CSVERGRTDTQYF.

The gene calls are TRBV29-1 and TRBJ2-7; D is possibly TRBD2 (6 bases). V was clipped by 7 bases and J by 5 bases, with 15 bases between them. CDR1 is SQVTM, CDR2 ANQGSEA, per germline. The CDR3 runs 12 residues. CDR3: CSASGPGDEQYF. CDR3 coding DNA: TGCAGCGCGAGCGGGCCCGGGGACGAGCAGTACTTC.

The sample holds a few counts of this clonotype. This rearrangement joins TRBV21-1 to TRBJ2-7. TRBV21-1 is a pseudogene segment. The CDR3 contains 15 residues. CDR3 residues: CASSKERGSPYEQYF. The DNA for the CDR3 is TGTGCCAGCAGCAAAGAGCGCGGGAGCCCCTACGAGCAGTACTTC.

This clonotype has more than one count but fewer than ten. The chain uses TRBV20-1 and TRBJ2-1, with no clear D. Trimming took 6 bases from V and 9 from J, leaving 12 bases between them. This CDR3 spans 11 amino acids. Per germline, CDR1 DFQATT and CDR2 SNEGSKA (reference sequence). CDR3 amino acids: CSASQSLEQFF. CDR3 nucleotides: TGCAGTGCCTCCCAATCGCTTGAGCAGTTCTTC.

The chain has TRBV5-5 and TRBJ2-2; D is undetermined. Trimming removed 5 bases at V and 2 bases at J, with 19 bases between. The V gene's germline CDR1 is SGHKS and CDR2 YYEKEE (reference sequence). The CDR3 covers 17 residues. This chain's CDR3 is CASRTGVAGPNTGELFF. As DNA, the CDR3 is TGTGCCAGCAGGACCGGCGTAGCAGGCCCCAACACCGGGGAGCTGTTTTTT.

This clonotype was observed at least ten times. The rearrangement joins TRBV6-1 to TRBJ2-6; the match to TRBD1 covers 8 bases. This CDR3 is 15 amino acids long. Per the germline V gene, CDR1 is MNHNS and CDR2 is SASEGT. The junction had 3 bases not matched to a gene; V was cut back by 6 bases and J by 2 bases. The chain's CDR3 is CASSPTGAGANVLTF. The CDR3 region has the DNA TGTGCCAGCAGCCCGACAGGGGCTGGGGCCAACGTCCTGACTTTC.

The rearrangement uses TRBV12-3 or TRBV12-4 and TRBJ2-3; the match to TRBD2 covers 10 bases. The CDR3 runs to 16 residues. Trimming removed 4 bases from V and 2 bases from J; junction bases left unmatched: 6. In DNA form, the CDR3 reads TGTGCCAGCAGTTCATTTAGCGGGGGGAACACAGATACGCAGTATTTT. It is translated as CASSSFSGGNTDTQYF.

The gene calls are TRBV13 and TRBJ2-7; the D gene is possibly TRBD1 (6 bases). V lost 4 bases to trimming and J lost 7 bases, with 20 bases between them. The CDR3 sequence is 15 residues long. Germline CDR1 and CDR2: PRHDT and FYEKMQ (reference sequence). The CDR3 coding sequence is TGTGCCAGCAGCTCAAGATGGGACATGCTTGAGGAGCAGTACTTC. Translated: CASSSRWDMLEEQYF.

There are a few counts of this clonotype. The V gene is TRBV20-1, the J gene TRBJ2-3, with 7 positions matching TRBD2. Germline assignment: CDR1 DFQATT and CDR2 SNEGSKA (reference sequence). V shed 5 bases and J 7 bases; nucleotides not matched to a gene: 15. The CDR3 has 15 residues. The CDR3 protein is CSAATRGGEGNTQYF. In nucleotides, the CDR3 is TGCAGTGCTGCAACTAGGGGCGGGGAGGGAAATACGCAGTATTTT.